The subject of this entry is one T cell receptor beta chain. Its antigen remains unidentified. The data stem from a study of T-cell reconstitution after alpha-beta-depleted transplantation in children. Researchers prepared the TCRbeta library using unique molecular identifiers, the study reports. Using its own MiXCR run on the PCR reads, TCRdb lists one record per CDR3 protein. The table has approximately 210,000 distinct CDR3 sequences, approximately 15% seen once; the top ten hold about 39%. General study points: After one year, T-cell counts and TCRbeta diversity mostly came from new T cells. Several hundred rapidly expanded clones from non-depleted graft cells reportedly supplied alpha-beta T cells about two months post-transplant. Several patients had high TCRbeta diversity at day 60; it came from surviving recipient T cells and thymic progenitors.

Germline V gene lookup returns CDR1 SGHTA and CDR2 FQGNSA. Germline trimming cut 8 bases from V and 5 bases from J; bases unmatched to any gene: 9. The CDR3 totals 14 residues. This TCR was sampled from a male patient between 2 and 10 years old who had a stem cell transplant for acute lymphoblastic leukemia, so the T cells may come from the graft donor. The chain joins TRBV7-2 to TRBJ2-5, with 9 bases that match TRBD2. The material was PBMCs, mostly from graft donor cells, obtained 360 days after TCRalphabeta/CD19-depleted stem cell transplant. The CDR3 DNA sequence: TGTGCCAGCGGACGACTAGCGGCCGGGGAGACCCAGTACTTC. Its protein is CASGRLAAGETQYF.